These T cell receptor beta chains were read from a single sample in a study of T cell repertoires in cytomegalovirus infection. MiXCR was run by TCRdb on the reads, yielding one entry per CDR3 protein. The sample holds around 450,000 distinct CDR3 sequences; around 32% are singletons and the top ten take roughly an eighth. Sequences were obtained from PBMCs. The source is a human donor in good health (CMV status not recorded). Some clones in this sample may be carry-over from other donors' samples. CDR3s include the opening cysteine and the closing phenylalanine or tryptophan. The D gene is left open where the match is weak. The size field is filled for only some rows; it gives once, few, many or a size class.

TRBD1 TRBJ1-4 . TRBV18 CASSEDRGGTNEKLFF TGTGCCAGCTCAGAAGACAGGGGAGGAACTAATGAAAAACTGTTTTTT
. TRBJ1-2 . TRBV29-1 CSTEERDPYGYTF TGCAGCACCGAAGAGAGGGACCCCTATGGCTACACCTTC
. TRBJ2-5 . TRBV7-2 CTSSSPQETQYF TGTACCAGCAGCTCCCCTCAAGAGACCCAGTACTTC
. TRBJ2-1 . TRBV7-2 CASSFAAVRFGNEQFF TGTGCCAGCAGCTTTGCGGCGGTTCGTTTTGGCAATGAGCAGTTCTTC
. TRBJ2-1 many TRBV7-8 CASSLRSGGIDNNEQFF TGTGCCAGCAGCCTCCGCTCCGGGGGCATCGACAACAATGAGCAGTTCTTC
TRBD2 TRBJ2-7 many TRBV7-2 CASSLEGLAGREQYF TGTGCCAGCAGCTTAGAGGGACTAGCGGGGAGGGAGCAGTACTTC
. TRBJ1-2 few TRBV4-2 CASSQDRGGNYGYTF TGTGCCAGCAGCCAAGATCGGGGGGGAAACTATGGCTACACCTTC
. TRBJ2-1 few TRBV5-6 CASSPAGYNEQFF TGTGCCAGCAGCCCCGCAGGATACAATGAGCAGTTCTTC
. TRBJ2-2 many TRBV11-2 CASSLDPLNTGELFF TGTGCCAGCAGCTTAGACCCATTGAACACCGGGGAGCTGTTTTTT
. TRBJ1-2 few TRBV12-3/TRBV12-4 CASSLRGRDYGYTF TGTGCCAGCAGTCTCAGGGGCCGGGACTATGGCTACACCTTC
TRBD1 TRBJ1-6 few TRBV12-3/TRBV12-4 CASSTDRGPRGNSPLHF TGTGCCAGCAGTACCGACAGGGGGCCGAGGGGTAATTCACCCCTCCACTTT
. TRBJ1-6 . TRBV19 CASSIIAGRNSPLHF TGTGCCAGTAGTATCATAGCCGGAAGAAATTCACCCCTCCACTTT
. TRBJ1-4 few TRBV4-1 CASSHEVATNEKLFF TGCGCCAGCAGCCATGAGGTCGCAACTAATGAAAAACTGTTTTTT
. TRBJ1-2 . TRBV15 CATSRDFGSPTNYGYTF TGTGCCACCAGCAGAGATTTTGGGAGCCCTACTAACTATGGCTACACCTTC
TRBD1 TRBJ2-1 . TRBV15 CATSRDLQGVYNEQFF TGTGCCACCAGCAGAGATCTACAGGGGGTTTACAATGAGCAGTTCTTC
. TRBJ2-1 . TRBV20-1 CSAREIPPPKQFF TGCAGTGCTAGAGAGATTCCCCCCCCTAAGCAGTTCTTC
TRBD1 TRBJ2-7 few TRBV6-1 CASTPPDRLEQYF TGTGCCAGCACACCCCCGGACAGGCTCGAGCAGTACTTC
. TRBJ2-3 . TRBV20-1 CSARVPPENTDTQYF TGCAGTGCTAGAGTCCCTCCTGAGAACACAGATACGCAGTATTTT
TRBD1 TRBJ2-5 . TRBV2 CASSVGDRAPETQYF TGTGCCAGCAGTGTAGGGGACAGGGCCCCAGAGACCCAGTACTTC
TRBD1 TRBJ1-2 . TRBV27 CASSLASGGAYGYTF TGTGCCAGCAGTTTAGCCTCAGGGGGTGCCTATGGCTACACCTTC
TRBD1 TRBJ1-5 few TRBV28 CASSQARGLYQPQHF TGTGCCAGCAGCCAAGCCAGGGGGCTGTATCAGCCCCAGCATTTT
. TRBJ2-7 few TRBV11-2 CASSHYRERLGEQYF TGTGCCAGCAGCCACTACCGGGAACGTCTCGGGGAGCAGTACTTC
. TRBJ1-2 many TRBV7-2 CASSLEGVPNYGYTF TGTGCCAGCAGCTTAGAAGGGGTGCCTAACTATGGCTACACCTTC
. TRBJ2-5 few TRBV6-2/TRBV6-3 CASSYTGVWETQYF TGTGCCAGCAGTTACACGGGGGTTTGGGAGACCCAGTACTTC
TRBD1 TRBJ1-5 . TRBV20-1 CSARTGVPNQPQHF TGCAGTGCCAGGACAGGGGTTCCAAATCAGCCCCAGCATTTT
. TRBJ1-2 many TRBV12-3/TRBV12-4 CASSGRDSSNYGYTF TGTGCCAGCAGTGGCCGCGACAGCTCTAACTATGGCTACACCTTC
. TRBJ1-1 few TRBV27 CASSLVGKNTEAFF TGTGCCAGCAGTTTAGTGGGCAAGAACACTGAAGCTTTCTTT
. TRBJ1-5 . TRBV6-1 CASSGRQGLNQPQHF TGTGCCAGCAGTGGGAGGCAGGGCCTCAATCAGCCCCAGCATTTT
. TRBJ2-7 . TRBV4-1 CASSHDWGVYYEQYF TGCGCCAGCAGCCACGACTGGGGAGTTTACTACGAGCAGTACTTC
. TRBJ2-2 few TRBV7-3 CASSSGGGVNTGELFF TGTGCCAGCAGTTCAGGTGGGGGCGTGAACACCGGGGAGCTGTTTTTT
TRBD1 TRBJ2-2 many TRBV12-3/TRBV12-4 CASSKDRGGRNTGELFF TGTGCCAGCAGTAAGGACAGGGGGGGACGGAACACCGGGGAGCTGTTTTTT
. TRBJ2-1 . TRBV24-1 CATSDLDTGLVHEQFF TGTGCCACCAGTGATTTGGACACGGGGCTTGTTCATGAGCAGTTCTTC
. TRBJ2-1 . TRBV6-2/TRBV6-3 CASSYYVYNEQFF TGTGCCAGCAGTTACTACGTTTACAATGAGCAGTTCTTC
. TRBJ2-5 few TRBV28 CASRPTDSQTQYF TGTGCCAGCCGGCCGACGGACAGTCAGACCCAGTACTTC
. TRBJ1-5 few TRBV5-5 CASSLGLLSNQPQHF TGTGCCAGCAGCTTGGGGTTGTTGAGCAATCAGCCCCAGCATTTT
. TRBJ2-1 few TRBV5-6 CASSLWGHINEQFF TGTGCCAGCAGCTTATGGGGGCATATCAATGAGCAGTTCTTC
. TRBJ1-5 . TRBV27 CASSLSSQGNQPQHF TGTGCCAGCAGTTTATCTTCACAGGGCAATCAGCCCCAGCATTTT
TRBD2 TRBJ2-1 . TRBV7-8 CASSPSTGIRGGRYNEQFF TGTGCCAGCAGCCCCAGTACAGGGATCCGGGGGGGCCGCTACAATGAGCAGTTCTTC
. TRBJ2-7 many TRBV6-2/TRBV6-3 CASSMEEVGEQYF TGTGCCAGCAGTATGGAAGAGGTGGGCGAGCAGTACTTC
TRBD1 TRBJ2-7 . TRBV20-1 CSATPGDRGSYEQYF TGCAGTGCCACTCCCGGGGACAGGGGGTCCTACGAGCAGTACTTC
. TRBJ1-4 . TRBV7-9 CASSSSGSPNEKLFF TGTGCCAGCAGCTCATCAGGGTCGCCTAATGAAAAACTGTTTTTT
. TRBJ1-5 few TRBV6-2/TRBV6-3 CASSYLPLHPGKVRLYGQPQHF TGTGCCAGCAGTTATCTTCCCCTCCACCCAGGGAAGGTTCGCTTGTATGGTCAGCCCCAGCATTTT
TRBD2 TRBJ2-3 . TRBV5-1 CASSLLPSGGARLQADTQYF TGCGCCAGCAGCCTTTTACCTAGCGGGGGGGCCAGGTTGCAGGCAGATACGCAGTATTTT
. TRBJ1-5 few TRBV19 CASRGGSQPQHF TGTGCCAGTAGAGGGGGTAGTCAGCCCCAGCATTTT
. TRBJ2-7 many TRBV7-2 CASSFERGFGEQYF TGTGCCAGCAGCTTCGAAAGGGGGTTCGGCGAGCAGTACTTC
TRBD2 TRBJ2-3 few TRBV2 CASSDTGGGTEGTDTQYF TGTGCCAGCAGTGATACGGGGGGGGGTACCGAAGGAACAGATACGCAGTATTTT